The 13 T cell receptor beta chains in this list originate from one sample, sequenced in a study of long-term antiretroviral therapy in people with HIV. Investigators performed immunoSEQ version v3.0 at survey level. Clones were sequenced by immunoSEQ multiplex PCR, and TCRdb holds only the in-frame ones, with some missing. The table lists tens of thousands of clones, roughly 94% of them singletons. The material was unsorted PBMCs, obtained 5.3 years after starting antiretroviral therapy. The receptors stem from a middle-aged man with HIV.

The rearrangement uses TRBV5-1 and TRBJ1-6; D may be TRBD1 (6 bases). Trimming stripped 0 bases from V and 9 bases from J, with 16 bases between. The CDR3 runs 16 residues. CDR1 SGHRS and CDR2 YFSETQ come from the germline V gene. CDR3 residues: CASSLELGARSSPLHF. The CDR3 DNA reads TGCGCCAGCAGCTTGGAGTTGGGGGCGAGGAGTTCACCCCTCCACTTT.

The rearrangement joins TRBV5-1 to TRBJ1-6; D is uncertain. Germline-derived CDR1 and CDR2 are SGHRS and YFSETQ. Trimming pared 0 bases from V and 0 bases from J, leaving 7 bases between. This CDR3 contains 16 residues. The CDR3 DNA is TGCGCCAGCAGCTTGGTCATCGGCTCCTATAATTCACCCCTCCACTTT. Amino acid sequence: CASSLVIGSYNSPLHF. The complete variable domain, with remaining parts taken from reference TRBV5-1 and TRBJ1-6, reads KAGVTQTPRYLIKTRGQQVTLSCSPISGHRSVSWYQQTPGQGLQFLFEYFSETQRNKGNFPGRFSGRQFSNSRSEMNVSTLELGDSALYLCASSLVIGSYNSPLHFGNGTRLTVT.

This sequence joins TRBV20-1 and TRBJ1-1; D gene uncertain. V gave up 5 bases and J gave up 7 bases, with 11 bases separating them. Germline CDR1 DFQATT, CDR2 SNEGSKA (reference sequence). The CDR3 sequence is 11 residues long. The CDR3 DNA reads TGCAGTGCTTCGTTAGGCGTTGAAGCTTTCTTT. Its protein product is CSASLGVEAFF.

This chain joins TRBV10-3 and TRBJ2-2; D is unresolved. Trimming pared 10 bases from V and 1 base from J, leaving 10 bases between. The CDR3 sequence is 13 residues long. Per germline, CDR1 ENHRY and CDR2 SYGVKD. The CDR3 coding sequence is TGTGCCACCGAGTCGGGGAACACCGGGGAGCTGTTTTTT. It codes for CATESGNTGELFF.

This clone was seen just once. The genes are TRBV9 and TRBJ2-7, with 8 bases aligning to TRBD1. Germline-derived CDR1 and CDR2 are SGDLS and YYNGEE. V trimming: 0 bases; J trimming: 3 bases; junction bases outside the gene matches: 11. The CDR3 covers 17 residues. The CDR3 DNA reads as TGTGCCAGCAGCGTAGGGTCCGGTGGGACAGGCCACTACGAGCAGTACTTC. Residues: CASSVGSGGTGHYEQYF.

This clone has only a few counts. The V gene is TRBV15, the J gene TRBJ2-2; D remains ambiguous. Germline CDR1 LNHNV, CDR2 YYDKDF (reference sequence). The CDR3 has 12 amino acids. V lost 5 bases, J lost 3 bases, and 4 bases lay in between. The CDR3 bases are TGTGCCACCAGCGGCGACACCGGGGAGCTGTTTTTT. This translates into CATSGDTGELFF.

The chain uses TRBV7-2 and TRBJ1-1; the D gene is possibly TRBD1 (5 bases). This CDR3 is built from 14 residues. Germline V gene sequence: CDR1 SGHTA, CDR2 FQGNSA. V shed 5 bases and J shed 3 bases, with 13 bases lying between them. Written as DNA, the CDR3 is TGTGCCAGCAGCGCCAGGGCCGGGGACACTGAAGCTTTCTTT. Translated, it gives CASSARAGDTEAFF.

CDR3 amino acids: CASSGFLGVAAAYEQYF. The CDR3 DNA is TGCGCCAGCAGTGGATTCCTCGGGGTAGCCGCCGCCTACGAGCAGTACTTC. The chain recombines TRBV10-2 with TRBJ2-7, with D perhaps TRBD2 (5 bases). V gave up 4 bases and J gave up 2 bases, with 21 bases separating them. Germline CDR1 reads WSHSY; CDR2 reads SAAADI. This CDR3 has 17 amino acids.

The chain employs TRBV11-1 and TRBJ2-7; TRBD1 agrees at 10 bases. CDR1 SGHAT and CDR2 FQDESV come from the germline V gene (reference sequence). With 5 bases clipped from V and 7 bases from J, the junction kept 11 bases outside the gene matches. The CDR3 has 15 residues. The CDR3: CASSPGTGDVGEQYF. CDR3 nucleotide sequence: TGTGCCAGCAGCCCCGGGACAGGGGATGTAGGGGAGCAGTACTTC.

The chain combines TRBV13 with TRBJ1-1, with D tentatively TRBD1 (6 bases). Germline V CDR1 and CDR2: PRHDT, FYEKMQ (reference sequence). V lost 3 bases and J 4 bases, leaving 24 bases between the germline ends. This CDR3 contains 18 residues. Here the CDR3 reads CASSFLSPGDLVFTEAFF. The CDR3 DNA sequence: TGTGCCAGCAGCTTTTTAAGTCCAGGGGATCTTGTATTCACTGAAGCTTTCTTT.

The J gene is TRBJ2-3, the V gene TRBV10-3; TRBD2 matches at 10 bases. The CDR3 totals 13 residues. J was trimmed by 3 bases and V by 10 bases; bases with no gene match: 4. The germline V gene has CDR1 ENHRY and CDR2 SYGVKD. This CDR3 reads CATLSGGTDTQYF. The CDR3 DNA reads as TGTGCCACCCTTAGCGGGGGGACAGATACGCAGTATTTT.

The V gene is TRBV1, the J gene TRBJ2-6; the table names TRBD2, a call not compared with the DNA. TRBV1 constitutes a pseudogene. CDR3 length equals 19 residues. The CDR3 DNA sequence: TGCACCAGCAGCCCCCCCCCGGGACTAGGAAGCTCTGGGGCCAACGTCCTGACTTTC. This encodes CTSSPPPGLGSSGANVLTF.

In its sample, this clone was seen a few times. The chain uses TRBV5-1 and TRBJ2-1; TRBD2 is a possible D gene (6 bases). V gave up 4 bases and J gave up 5 bases, with 16 bases separating them. Germline V gene lookup returns CDR1 SGHRS and CDR2 YFSETQ. CDR3 size: 15 residues. The CDR3 DNA reads as TGCGCCAGCAGCCTATCATCCGGGGGAAACAATGAGCAGTTCTTC. Protein: CASSLSSGGNNEQFF.